One sample yielded the 28 T cell receptor beta chains listed below, sequenced in a study of cytomegalovirus exposure and HLA in healthy donors. The primer mix had 60 Vbeta and 13 Jbeta primers. Measured with immunoSEQ multiplex PCR; TCRdb has only the in-frame clones, and not every one. Among roughly 120,000 clones listed, 55% to 80% were seen once. Sequencing used PBMCs. These receptors came from a woman in her 30s in good health and CMV-seronegative.

The V and J genes are TRBV11-2 and TRBJ2-7; 11 bases agree with TRBD2. Germline CDR1 and CDR2: SGHAT and FQNNGV. Trimming cost V 2 bases and J 3 bases; bases outside gene matches: 6. This CDR3 has 16 residues. CDR3 bases: TGTGCCAGCAGCTTAAGTCTAGCGGGAGGACTCTACGAGCAGTACTTC. Translating it yields CASSLSLAGGLYEQYF. Full variable domain (remainder filled in from reference TRBV11-2 and TRBJ2-7): EAGVAQSPRYKIIEKRQSVAFWCNPISGHATLYWYQQILGQGPKLLIQFQNNGVVDDSQLPKDRFSAERLKGVDSTLKIQPAKLEDSAVYLCASSLSLAGGLYEQYFGPGTRLTVT.

The chain recombines TRBV29-1 with TRBJ2-5; unclear D gene. The germline V gene encodes CDR1 SQVTM and CDR2 ANQGSEA. The CDR3 is 14 amino acids. The V end was cut by 3 bases, the J end by 3 bases, with 14 bases between. The DNA for the CDR3 is TGCAGCGTTGAGGGCTCTAACCTTAAAGAGACCCAGTACTTC. Protein product: CSVEGSNLKETQYF. Combining the CDR3 with reference TRBV29-1 and TRBJ2-5 gives the whole variable domain SAVISQKPSRDICQRGTSLTIQCQVDSQVTMMFWYRQQPGQSLTLIATANQGSEATYESGFVIDKFPISRPNLTFSTLTVSNMSPEDSSIYLCSVEGSNLKETQYFGPGTRLLVL.

This chain joins TRBV18 and TRBJ2-3; 8 bases align to TRBD1. From germline, CDR1 is KGHSH and CDR2 LQKENI. V was clipped by 2 bases and J by 1 base; unmatched bases: 5. The CDR3 contains 16 residues. This chain's CDR3 is CASSPNRGDGTDTQYF. The CDR3 DNA is TGTGCCAGCTCACCAAACAGGGGGGACGGCACAGATACGCAGTATTTT.

The chain carries TRBV5-1 and TRBJ1-1; D unclear. CDR1 is SGHRS, CDR2 YFSETQ, per germline. There are 14 residues in the CDR3. V was shortened by 5 bases and J by 0 bases, with 11 bases between the two germline ends. The CDR3 spells CASSSTTVNTEAFF. The CDR3 nucleotides are TGCGCCAGCAGTTCAACTACGGTGAACACTGAAGCTTTCTTT. The full variable domain, rest sourced from reference TRBV5-1 and TRBJ1-1, is KAGVTQTPRYLIKTRGQQVTLSCSPISGHRSVSWYQQTPGQGLQFLFEYFSETQRNKGNFPGRFSGRQFSNSRSEMNVSTLELGDSALYLCASSSTTVNTEAFFGQGTRLTVV.

A few counts support this clone. V usage is TRBV7-9 and J usage is TRBJ1-4; TRBD1 might be the D (6 bases). This CDR3 spans 14 amino acids. Trimming left V 4 bases short and J 12 bases short, with 18 bases between. The germline CDR1 and CDR2 sequences are SEHNR and FQNEAQ (reference sequence). CDR3 loop: CASSSRQAEGELFF. CDR3 DNA: TGTGCCAGCAGCTCTCGACAGGCTGAGGGAGAACTGTTTTTT.

The table lists this clone with a few counts. This rearrangement joins TRBV7-9 to TRBJ2-7; TRBD2 might be the D (5 bases). The CDR3 runs to 15 residues. Deletions cut 5 bases from V and 3 bases from J, with 17 bases between. CDR1 and CDR2 (germline): SEHNR, FQNEAQ (reference sequence). This chain's CDR3 is CASSPGLAENYEQYF. In nucleotides, the CDR3 is TGTGCCAGCAGCCCTGGACTGGCAGAAAACTACGAGCAGTACTTC.

The V call is TRBV27, the J call TRBJ2-5, with 12 bases identical to TRBD2. Germline V gene lookup returns CDR1 MNHEY and CDR2 SMNVEV (reference sequence). The CDR3 has 17 residues. V gave up 6 bases and J gave up 5 bases; unmatched junction bases: 13. This CDR3 is CASRSPGLAGPGETQYF. DNA for the CDR3: TGTGCCAGCAGGTCACCGGGACTAGCGGGCCCGGGGGAGACCCAGTACTTC.

The J gene is TRBJ2-7, the V gene TRBV5-1, with 11 bases matching TRBD2. The length of the CDR3 is 17 residues. With 0 bases clipped from V and 4 bases from J, the junction kept 9 bases outside the gene matches. The germline V gene encodes CDR1 SGHRS and CDR2 YFSETQ. CDR3 coding DNA: TGCGCCAGCAGCTTGGGCCCCGCTACTAGCGGGAGTTACGAGCAGTACTTC. Protein sequence: CASSLGPATSGSYEQYF.

The chain employs TRBV5-6 and TRBJ2-5, with 15 bases matching TRBD2. The CDR3 length is 17 residues. In germline, CDR1 is SGHDT, CDR2 YYEEEE. V lost 5 bases and J lost 3; bases outside the gene matches: 8. The CDR3 loop reads CASSRRTSGRAEETQYF. The CDR3 DNA reads TGTGCCAGCAGTCGGAGGACTAGCGGGAGGGCGGAAGAGACCCAGTACTTC. The complete variable domain, with remaining parts taken from reference TRBV5-6 and TRBJ2-5, reads DAGVTQSPTHLIKTRGQQVTLRCSPKSGHDTVSWYQQALGQGPQFIFQYYEEEERQRGNFPDRFSGHQFPNYSSELNVNALLLGDSALYLCASSRRTSGRAEETQYFGPGTRLLVL.

This chain uses TRBV7-3 with TRBJ2-5; 12 positions match TRBD1. Germline V gene sequence: CDR1 SGHTA, CDR2 FQGTGA. The ends lost 5 bases at V and 5 bases at J; junction bases unmatched: 6. The CDR3 runs to 15 residues. The CDR3 DNA sequence: TGTGCCAGCAGCCCCACCGGGACAGGGGGCGAGACCCAGTACTTC. It encodes CASSPTGTGGETQYF.

This chain connects TRBV6-1 to TRBJ1-5; a possible D gene is TRBD1 (6 bases). Looked up from germline, CDR1 is MNHNS and CDR2 is SASEGT. Trimming pared 0 bases from V and 0 bases from J, leaving 15 bases between. The CDR3 contains 18 residues. CDR3 bases: TGTGCCAGCAGTGAAGCGCCCGGGACACTGTATAGCAATCAGCCCCAGCATTTT. Its translation: CASSEAPGTLYSNQPQHF.

V is TRBV2 and J is TRBJ1-2; D is undetermined. Per the germline V gene, CDR1 is SNHLY and CDR2 is FYNNEI. Between the trimmed V and J ends, which lost 4 bases and 0 bases, there was a span of 15 bases. The CDR3 has 16 amino acids. CDR3 region: CASSAGPGVANYGYTF. In DNA form, the CDR3 reads TGTGCCAGCAGTGCCGGGCCCGGGGTGGCTAACTATGGCTACACCTTC. Using reference TRBV2 and TRBJ1-2 for the parts outside the CDR3, the full variable domain is EPEVTQTPSHQVTQMGQEVILRCVPISNHLYFYWYRQILGQKVEFLVSFYNNEISEKSEIFDDQFSVERPDGSNFTLKIRSTKLEDSAMYFCASSAGPGVANYGYTFGSGTRLTVV.

The chain is built from TRBV7-2 and TRBJ2-1; a possible D gene is TRBD2 (5 bases). The CDR3 runs 17 residues. V was trimmed by 4 bases and J by 0 bases, leaving 16 bases between them. From germline, CDR1 is SGHTA and CDR2 FQGNSA. The CDR3 here is CASSSWSLGVSYNEQFF. The CDR3 DNA reads TGTGCCAGCAGCTCCTGGTCACTAGGAGTCTCCTACAATGAGCAGTTCTTC.

The rearrangement links TRBV14 to TRBJ1-5; D ambiguous. Germline CDR1 reads SGHDN; CDR2 reads FVKESK. This CDR3 has 13 residues. The V end lost 1 base, the J end lost 7 bases, and 8 bases lay between the germline ends. The CDR3 is CASSQGEGQPQHF. CDR3 nucleotides: TGTGCCAGCAGCCAAGGGGAGGGCCAGCCCCAGCATTTT.

This clone appeared a few times. J is TRBJ2-3 and V is TRBV28, with D hard to call. This CDR3 spans 12 amino acids. CDR1 and CDR2 from the germline V gene are MDHEN and SYDVKM. V lost 7 bases to trimming and J lost 0 bases, with 5 bases between them. The CDR3 loop reads CASTRSTDTQYF. CDR3 DNA: TGTGCCAGCACCCGTAGCACAGATACGCAGTATTTT.

The rearrangement links TRBV6-5 to TRBJ1-1, with a weak D call TRBD1 (6 bases). Trimming took 2 bases from V and 4 from J, leaving 11 bases between them. CDR1 and CDR2 from the germline V gene are MNHEY and SVGAGI. CDR3 length: 14 amino acids. The CDR3 loop is CASSYITGTTEAFF. The CDR3 nucleotides read TGTGCCAGCAGTTACATAACAGGGACCACTGAAGCTTTCTTT.

The chain carries TRBV20-1 and TRBJ2-1; no firm D call. CDR3 length: 11 amino acids. Germline V gene data show CDR1 as DFQATT and CDR2 as SNEGSKA (reference sequence). The V gene lost 1 base and the J gene lost 7 bases, with 5 bases spanning the gap. The DNA of the CDR3 is TGCAGTGCTAGAGCAGCGAATGAGCAGTTCTTC. Its protein product is CSARAANEQFF.

The chain recombines TRBV13 with TRBJ2-5; 13 nucleotides line up with TRBD2. The length of the CDR3 is 17 residues. CDR1 is PRHDT, CDR2 FYEKMQ, per germline (reference sequence). Losses at the gene ends were 6 bases for V and 1 base for J; bases not matched to a gene: 8. The CDR3 sequence: CASRSARTSGSQETQYF. CDR3 nucleotide sequence: TGTGCCAGCAGGTCAGCTCGGACTAGCGGGAGCCAAGAGACCCAGTACTTC.

The chain carries TRBV9 and TRBJ1-1, with D uncertain. Deletions cut 4 bases from V and 5 bases from J, with 9 bases between. This CDR3 has 12 residues. CDR1 is SGDLS and CDR2 is YYNGEE in the germline V gene. The CDR3 here is CASSTQETEAFF. DNA for the CDR3: TGTGCCAGCAGCACGCAGGAAACTGAAGCTTTCTTT.

The CDR3 coding sequence is TGTGCCAGCAGTAACAGGGGAGCCATCGAGACCCAGTACTTC. Amino acids: CASSNRGAIETQYF. V and J are TRBV28 and TRBJ2-5, with 7 bases lining up with TRBD1. V was pared by 5 bases and J by 5 bases, with 8 bases of the junction left unmatched. Germline CDR1 and CDR2: MDHEN and SYDVKM. The CDR3 is 14 residues long.

V is TRBV15 and J is TRBJ1-1; no reliable D call. Germline V gives CDR1 LNHNV, CDR2 YYDKDF (reference sequence). V was cut by 1 base and J by 1 base, with 10 bases left in between. This CDR3 is 15 amino acids long. This CDR3 reads CATSRGEGTNTEAFF. CDR3 in DNA: TGTGCCACCAGCAGAGGGGAGGGAACGAACACTGAAGCTTTCTTT.

The V gene is TRBV7-2, the J gene TRBJ2-5, with 10 positions matching TRBD1. In germline, CDR1 is SGHTA, CDR2 FQGNSA. V lost 5 bases to trimming and J lost 5 bases; unmatched junction nucleotides: 11. The CDR3 spans 16 residues. This CDR3 is CASSMIGTGAGETQYF. The CDR3 nucleotides read TGTGCCAGCAGCATGATCGGGACAGGGGCGGGGGAGACCCAGTACTTC.

The rearrangement links TRBV7-9 to TRBJ1-4, with 9 bases matching TRBD1. The germline gives CDR1 SEHNR, CDR2 FQNEAQ (reference sequence). V lost 3 bases to trimming and J lost 8 bases; unmatched junction nucleotides: 4. The CDR3 is 14 residues long. CDR3 protein: CASSLGQGDEKLFF. The CDR3 bases are TGTGCCAGCAGCTTGGGACAGGGAGACGAAAAACTGTTTTTT.

This clone showed up just a few times. The genes are TRBV15 and TRBJ2-5, with 10 bases fitting TRBD1. CDR3 length: 18 residues. CDR1 is LNHNV and CDR2 is YYDKDF in the germline V gene (reference sequence). Trimming at V came to 0 bases and at J to 0 bases, leaving 7 bases not matched to a gene. CDR3 DNA: TGTGCCACCAGCAGAGATGGGTTGGGGACAGGGGACCAAGAGACCCAGTACTTC. It encodes CATSRDGLGTGDQETQYF.

The chain joins TRBV5-1 to TRBJ1-1; a possible D gene is TRBD1 (5 bases). V was shortened by 4 bases and J by 4 bases, with 14 bases between the two germline ends. The CDR3 length is 14 residues. Looked up from germline, CDR1 is SGHRS and CDR2 is YFSETQ. This CDR3 is CASSPQGESTEAFF. CDR3 bases: TGCGCCAGCAGCCCCCAGGGTGAGAGCACTGAAGCTTTCTTT.

The chain uses TRBV28 and TRBJ1-2, with D maybe TRBD1 (6 bases). CDR3 length: 16 amino acids. Germline CDR1 reads MDHEN; CDR2 reads SYDVKM. V lost 3 bases to trimming and J lost 4 bases, with 18 bases between them. In DNA form, the CDR3 reads TGTGCCAGCAGTTTGAGAACAGACACAGGGACCTATGGCTACACCTTC. It specifies CASSLRTDTGTYGYTF.

The chain recombines TRBV4-2 with TRBJ2-1; 7 bases are shared with TRBD2. Germline V CDR1 and CDR2: LGHNA, YNFKEQ. Unmatched junction bases numbered 7, after V lost 0 bases and J lost 5 bases. This CDR3 is built from 16 residues. Here the CDR3 reads CASSQDGSGGHNEQFF. CDR3 bases: TGTGCCAGCAGCCAAGATGGGTCGGGAGGCCACAATGAGCAGTTCTTC.

This sequence joins TRBV19 and TRBJ2-7; 8 nucleotides match TRBD1. V was pared by 2 bases and J by 3 bases, with 3 bases of the junction left unmatched. CDR3 size: 14 residues. CDR1 is LNHDA and CDR2 is SQIVND in the germline V gene (reference sequence). As DNA, the CDR3 is TGTGCCAGTAGTATATCACAGGGGGGCTACGAGCAGTACTTC. Its protein is CASSISQGGYEQYF. Full variable domain (rest looked up from reference TRBV19 and TRBJ2-7): DGGITQSPKYLFRKEGQNVTLSCEQNLNHDAMYWYRQDPGQGLRLIYYSQIVNDFQKGDIAEGYSVSREKKESFPLTVTSAQKNPTAFYLCASSISQGGYEQYFGPGTRLTVT.